This T cell receptor (beta chain) appears in the sequencing data of a study of PD-1 blockade in classical Hodgkin lymphoma. Study at large: Nivolumab was administered to patients intravenously at 3 mg/kg every 2 weeks.

Regarding this clone: The antigen remains undetermined.

Findings and limits, study-wide: A significant rise in TCR diversity by C4D1 was seen for CD4+ but not CD8+ cells.

The CDR3 has 15 residues. Trimming removed 4 bases from V and 4 bases from J; junction bases left unmatched: 8. Germline values: CDR1 SGHKS, CDR2 YYEKEE (reference sequence). The table came from immunoSEQ multiplex PCR; TCRdb's copy has only in-frame clones and leaves some out. The sample holds about 90,000 clones, about 83% seen once. The time point here: cycle 4 day 1 (C4D1), after more than five weeks of nivolumab. After autologous stem cell transplantation all patients relapsed, and prior brentuximab vedotin exposure differed between cohorts. The TCR was taken from a human donor with classical Hodgkin lymphoma. The chain employs TRBV5-5 and TRBJ2-3, with 8 bases matching TRBD1. Sequences were derived from peripheral blood mononuclear cells (PBMCs), sampled before the fourth cycle of nivolumab. The CDR3 loop reads CASSPSDRGPDTQYF. For the CDR3, the DNA is TGTGCCAGCAGCCCATCCGACAGGGGTCCAGATACGCAGTATTTT.